Below are 17 T cell receptor beta chains sequenced from a single sample in a study of T cells after yellow fever vaccination. TCRdb reprocessed the 5' RACE reads with MiXCR, giving one entry per CDR3 protein. The sample has some 420,000 distinct CDR3 sequences, roughly a sixth seen once. The source was PBMCs, collected before the yellow fever booster vaccination. The source is a man aged 18 to 35 who received the YFV17D yellow fever vaccine.

This clonotype has only a few counts. The rearrangement links TRBV5-1 to TRBJ2-2, with a possible D match to TRBD2 (6 bases). Trimming removed 2 bases at V and 7 bases at J, with 12 bases between. The length of the CDR3 is 14 residues. From germline, CDR1 is SGHRS and CDR2 YFSETQ. CDR3 sequence reads: CASSFDPGVGELFF. Here the CDR3 DNA reads TGCGCCAGCAGCTTTGACCCGGGGGTCGGGGAGCTGTTTTTT. Based on the CDR3 plus reference TRBV5-1 and TRBJ2-2, the full variable domain is KAGVTQTPRYLIKTRGQQVTLSCSPISGHRSVSWYQQTPGQGLQFLFEYFSETQRNKGNFPGRFSGRQFSNSRSEMNVSTLELGDSALYLCASSFDPGVGELFFGEGSRLTVL.

This clonotype has a handful of counts. DNA for the CDR3: TGTGCCAGCAGCCCTAGCGGGGGGTCCCTGGAGCAGTACTTC. Protein sequence: CASSPSGGSLEQYF. The V gene is TRBV6-2 or TRBV6-3, the J gene TRBJ2-7, with TRBD2 matching over 11 bases. CDR3 length equals 14 residues. Germline loops: CDR1 MNHEY, CDR2 SVGEGT. V lost 6 bases to trimming and J lost 7 bases; unmatched junction nucleotides: 8.

This chain uses TRBV7-2 with TRBJ2-3; D is possibly TRBD1 (6 bases). V gave up 5 bases and J gave up 9 bases, with 18 bases separating them. Germline CDR1 is SGHTA and CDR2 is FQGNSA. The CDR3 extends over 14 amino acids. The CDR3 DNA sequence: TGTGCCAGCAGCGACCAACAGGGCTGGGGCACGCAGTATTTT. Its protein is CASSDQQGWGTQYF.

This clonotype has only a few counts. The chain joins TRBV20-1 to TRBJ2-5, with 11 bases that match TRBD2. The CDR3 length is 16 residues. Germline loops: CDR1 DFQATT, CDR2 SNEGSKA (reference sequence). The trim removed 5 bases at V and 2 bases at J, leaving 10 bases unmatched. The CDR3 nucleotides read TGCAGTGCTGGAGCACTGATAGCGGGGGGGCAAGAGACCCAGTACTTC. Its translation: CSAGALIAGGQETQYF.

This clonotype has just a few counts. The chain recombines TRBV20-1 with TRBJ2-7; 15 bases are a match to TRBD2. Germline V gene sequence: CDR1 DFQATT, CDR2 SNEGSKA (reference sequence). The ends lost 5 bases at V and 6 bases at J; junction bases unmatched: 8. CDR3 length: 15 residues. CDR3: CSALGLAGGPLEQYV. CDR3 DNA: TGCAGTGCTCTAGGACTAGCGGGGGGGCCACTCGAGCAGTACGTC.

The chain recombines TRBV20-1 with TRBJ1-4; 9 bases are shared with TRBD1. Per the germline V gene, CDR1 is DFQATT and CDR2 is SNEGSKA (reference sequence). The V gene end was trimmed by 5 bases and the J gene end by 10 bases; junction bases not matched to a gene: 8. This CDR3 is 13 amino acids long. The CDR3: CSASVPGQGKLFF. In DNA, the CDR3 is TGCAGTGCTTCCGTCCCGGGACAGGGAAAACTGTTTTTT.

The chain joins TRBV20-1 to TRBJ1-3; D gene ambiguous. The CDR3 covers 14 residues. The ends were cut back, 3 bases at V and 2 bases at J, with 11 bases in the middle. Germline CDR1 and CDR2: DFQATT and SNEGSKA (reference sequence). CDR3 sequence: CSASQANTGNTIYF. CDR3 nucleotides: TGCAGTGCTAGCCAGGCGAACACTGGAAACACCATATATTTT.

V gene TRBV7-2 combines with J gene TRBJ1-6, with 7 positions matching TRBD1. Germline CDR1 is SGHTA and CDR2 is FQGNSA. The ends lost 5 bases at V and 9 bases at J; junction bases unmatched: 13. This CDR3 spans 16 amino acids. The CDR3 DNA sequence: TGTGCCAGCAGCCCTCTTATGGGACAGAGGGGTTCACCCCTCCACTTT. Protein product: CASSPLMGQRGSPLHF.

The rearrangement uses TRBV6-6 and TRBJ2-4; a possible D gene is TRBD1 (7 bases). V was clipped by 2 bases and J by 4 bases, with 15 bases between them. Germline CDR1 MNHNY, CDR2 SVGAGI (reference sequence). The CDR3 extends over 16 amino acids. The chain's CDR3 is CASSYGGGQGKNIQYF. The CDR3 DNA sequence: TGTGCCAGCAGTTACGGAGGGGGCCAGGGTAAAAACATTCAGTACTTC.

This clonotype was recorded at least ten times. This chain joins TRBV6-1 and TRBJ2-2, with D perhaps TRBD1 or TRBD2 (6 bases each). Trimming took 5 bases from V and 2 from J, leaving 18 bases between them. The CDR3 runs to 17 residues. Per the germline V gene, CDR1 is MNHNS and CDR2 is SASEGT. This CDR3 is CASSFPGADYNTGELFF. CDR3 in DNA: TGTGCCAGCAGTTTCCCGGGGGCAGATTATAACACCGGGGAGCTGTTTTTT.

This clonotype turned up a few times. The CDR3 DNA is TGCAGTGCCGGCAGCCATGGGGAGCAGTACGTC. Amino acids: CSAGSHGEQYV. The rearrangement joins TRBV20-1 to TRBJ2-7; D remains ambiguous. Per the germline V gene, CDR1 is DFQATT and CDR2 is SNEGSKA (reference sequence). The CDR3 is made up of 11 amino acids. V lost 6 bases and J 7 bases, leaving 13 bases between the germline ends.

The CDR3 sequence is CASSVEVSGRDTQYF. The CDR3 coding sequence is TGTGCCAGCAGCGTAGAGGTTAGCGGGAGAGATACGCAGTATTTT. The chain recombines TRBV9 with TRBJ2-3; 9 positions match TRBD2. The CDR3 extends over 15 amino acids. Germline V gives CDR1 SGDLS, CDR2 YYNGEE. J lost 5 bases, V lost 0 bases, and 4 bases had no gene match.

The chain is built from TRBV6-5 and TRBJ2-4; D remains ambiguous. Germline-derived CDR1 and CDR2 are MNHEY and SVGAGI. The length of the CDR3 is 16 residues. Trimming stripped 5 bases from V and 2 bases from J, with 16 bases between. The CDR3 DNA follows: TGTGCCAGCAGTCCGTTTCGAACCCCGCCCAAAAACATTCAGTACTTC. Translating it yields CASSPFRTPPKNIQYF.

This clonotype was counted ten times or more. The rearrangement uses TRBV7-9 and TRBJ2-1; possible D gene TRBD2, 6 bases. V gave up 7 bases and J gave up 6 bases, with 13 bases separating them. The CDR3 has 13 amino acids. The germline CDR1 and CDR2 sequences are SEHNR and FQNEAQ (reference sequence). The CDR3 coding sequence is TGTGCCAGCATGGAGGGTGGGTTCAATGAGCAGTTCTTC. This codes for CASMEGGFNEQFF.

This clonotype was picked up a small number of times. The chain links TRBV7-2 to TRBJ2-3; 8 bases align to TRBD2. Germline assignment: CDR1 SGHTA and CDR2 FQGNSA. This CDR3 spans 13 amino acids. J lost 2 bases, V lost 11 bases, and 6 bases had no gene match. The CDR3 coding sequence is TGTGCCTGTAGCGGGGTGGACACAGATACGCAGTATTTT. Amino acid sequence: CACSGVDTDTQYF.

The chain employs TRBV5-5 and TRBJ2-1, with D uncertain. V was cut by 0 bases and J by 6 bases, with 13 bases left in between. Per germline, CDR1 SGHKS and CDR2 YYEKEE (reference sequence). CDR3 length: 15 amino acids. The CDR3 nucleotides are TGTGCCAGCAGCTTGGAACCAAGTGACTTCAATGAGCAGTTCTTC. This sequence encodes CASSLEPSDFNEQFF.

The chain employs TRBV12-3 or TRBV12-4 and TRBJ1-2, with unresolved D. The CDR3 runs 11 residues. The V end was cut by 6 bases, the J end by 4 bases, with 6 bases between. The CDR3, as DNA: TGTGCCAGCAGCTCGACCTATGGCTACACCTTC. The encoded protein is CASSSTYGYTF.